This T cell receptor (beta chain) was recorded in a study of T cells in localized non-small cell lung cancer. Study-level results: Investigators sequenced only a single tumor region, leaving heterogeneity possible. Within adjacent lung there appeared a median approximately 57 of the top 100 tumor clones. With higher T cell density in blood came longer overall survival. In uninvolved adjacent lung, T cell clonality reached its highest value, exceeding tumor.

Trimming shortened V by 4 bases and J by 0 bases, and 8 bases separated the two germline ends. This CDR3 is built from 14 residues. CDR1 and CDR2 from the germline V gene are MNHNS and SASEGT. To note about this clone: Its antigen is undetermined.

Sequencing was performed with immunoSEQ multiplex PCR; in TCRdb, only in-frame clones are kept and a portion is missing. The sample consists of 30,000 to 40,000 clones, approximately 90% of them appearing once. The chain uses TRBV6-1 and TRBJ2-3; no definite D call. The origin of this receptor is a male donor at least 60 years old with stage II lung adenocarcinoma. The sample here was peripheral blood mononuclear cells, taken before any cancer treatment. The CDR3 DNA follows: TGTGCCAGCAGTGGGCAGCTAAGCACAGATACGCAGTATTTT. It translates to CASSGQLSTDTQYF.